Included here is one T cell receptor beta chain sequence, with context. The antigen is undetermined. The same CDR3 also results from other DNA sequences found in this sample. In germline, CDR1 is SGHNT, CDR2 YYREEE (reference sequence). Trimming stripped 0 bases from V and 4 bases from J, with 7 bases between. The CDR3 is 13 residues long. This sample was taken from a study of beta chain features in type 1 diabetes. In all sorted populations, purity surpassed 95%. Regarding the study as a whole: When Type 1 diabetes patients were examined, their TCRB CDR3s proved moderately but significantly shorter in all four CD4+ subsets.

Expressed TCRB transcripts were sequenced because the entire RNA isolate underwent reverse transcription. The average output of naive, central memory and regulatory T cell samples was millions of reads. Clones were read by immunoSEQ multiplex PCR, and TCRdb kept only the in-frame ones, dropping some. The sample comprises 300,000 to 350,000 clones, less than 20% of which are singletons, and 0.035% to 0.055% rests with the top ten. The V and J genes are TRBV5-4 and TRBJ2-5, with D possibly being TRBD2 (5 bases). Sequenced input: naive CD4+ T cells from blood. This receptor was identified in a woman aged 18-29 years in good health. The CDR3, as DNA: TGTGCCAGCAGCTTGGTTGCGGGAGAGACCCAGTACTTC. Protein: CASSLVAGETQYF.